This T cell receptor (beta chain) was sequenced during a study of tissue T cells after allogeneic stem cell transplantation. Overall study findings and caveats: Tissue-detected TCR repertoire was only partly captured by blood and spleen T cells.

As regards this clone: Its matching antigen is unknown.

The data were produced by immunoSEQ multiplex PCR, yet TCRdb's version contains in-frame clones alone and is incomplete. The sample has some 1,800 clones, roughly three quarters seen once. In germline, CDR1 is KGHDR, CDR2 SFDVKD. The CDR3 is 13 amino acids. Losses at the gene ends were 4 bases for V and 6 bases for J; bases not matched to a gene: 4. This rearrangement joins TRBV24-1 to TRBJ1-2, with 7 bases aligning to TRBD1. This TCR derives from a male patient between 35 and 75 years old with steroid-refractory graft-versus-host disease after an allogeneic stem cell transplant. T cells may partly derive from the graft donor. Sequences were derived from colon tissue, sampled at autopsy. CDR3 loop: CATSDTGVNGYTF. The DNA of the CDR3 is TGTGCCACCAGTGACACAGGGGTGAATGGCTACACCTTC.